Each of the 2 T cell receptor beta chains below was sequenced from the same sample in a study of patients and donors after allogeneic stem cell transplantation. TCRdb processed the RT-PCR reads anew with MiXCR; each CDR3 protein has one entry. The profile covers some 150,000 distinct CDR3 sequences, with approximately 40% appearing a single time and approximately 50% taken by the ten largest. Specimen: blood, either unsorted or a sorted T cell fraction (not recorded which). The receptors stem from a human donor who was either an allogeneic HSCT recipient or a stem cell or donor lymphocyte infusion donor (not recorded which). It is not recorded whose cells these are; they may come from a transplant donor.

The V call is TRBV6-6, the J call TRBJ2-3; 10 positions match TRBD2. CDR1 and CDR2 (germline): MNHNY, SVGAGI (reference sequence). The ends lost 5 bases at V and 4 bases at J; junction bases unmatched: 12. This CDR3 spans 17 amino acids. CDR3 residues: CASSPPLAGGRADTQYF. CDR3 sequence (DNA): TGTGCCAGCAGTCCCCCCTTAGCGGGGGGCCGGGCAGATACGCAGTATTTT.

J is TRBJ1-1 and V is TRBV20-1; 7 bases align to TRBD1. The germline CDR1 and CDR2 sequences are DFQATT and SNEGSKA (reference sequence). The CDR3 consists of 13 residues. V lost 3 bases, J lost 7 bases, and 8 bases stayed unmatched. The CDR3 DNA reads TGCAGTGCTAGGTGGGACAGCTCCGGTGAAGCTTTCTTT. Amino acid sequence: CSARWDSSGEAFF.